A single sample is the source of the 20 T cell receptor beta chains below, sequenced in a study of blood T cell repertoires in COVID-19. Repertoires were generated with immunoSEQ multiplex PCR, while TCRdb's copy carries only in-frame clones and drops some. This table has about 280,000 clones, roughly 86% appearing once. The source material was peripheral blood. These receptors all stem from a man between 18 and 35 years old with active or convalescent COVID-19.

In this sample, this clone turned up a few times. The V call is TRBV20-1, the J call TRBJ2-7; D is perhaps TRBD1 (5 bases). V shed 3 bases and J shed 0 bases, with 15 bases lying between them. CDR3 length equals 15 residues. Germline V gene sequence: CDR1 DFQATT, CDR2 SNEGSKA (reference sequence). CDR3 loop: CSASADSSISYEQYF. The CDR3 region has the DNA TGCAGTGCTAGTGCAGACAGTTCGATCTCCTACGAGCAGTACTTC.

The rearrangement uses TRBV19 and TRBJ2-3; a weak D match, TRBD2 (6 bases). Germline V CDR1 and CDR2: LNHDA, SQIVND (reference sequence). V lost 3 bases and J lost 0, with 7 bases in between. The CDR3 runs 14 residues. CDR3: CASSMAGSTDTQYF. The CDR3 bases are TGTGCCAGTAGTATGGCGGGAAGCACAGATACGCAGTATTTT.

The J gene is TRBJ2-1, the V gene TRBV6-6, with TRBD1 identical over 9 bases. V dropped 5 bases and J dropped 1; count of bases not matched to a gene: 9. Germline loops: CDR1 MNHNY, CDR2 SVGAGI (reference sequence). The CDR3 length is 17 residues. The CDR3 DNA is TGTGCCAGCAGTCCACGACAGACAGGGGGGTCCTACAATGAGCAGTTCTTC. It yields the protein CASSPRQTGGSYNEQFF.

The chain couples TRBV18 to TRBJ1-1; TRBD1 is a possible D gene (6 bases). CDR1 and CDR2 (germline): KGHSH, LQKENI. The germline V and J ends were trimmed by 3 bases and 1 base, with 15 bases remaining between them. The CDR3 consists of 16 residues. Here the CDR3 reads CASSPTQTGWNTEAFF. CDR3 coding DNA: TGTGCCAGCTCACCTACTCAAACAGGGTGGAACACTGAAGCTTTCTTT.

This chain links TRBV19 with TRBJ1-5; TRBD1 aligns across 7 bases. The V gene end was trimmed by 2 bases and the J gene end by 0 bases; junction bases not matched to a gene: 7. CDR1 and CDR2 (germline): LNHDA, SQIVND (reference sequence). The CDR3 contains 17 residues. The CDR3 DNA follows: TGTGCCAGTAGTATACTCCCAGGGGGTTATAGCAATCAGCCCCAGCATTTT. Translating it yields CASSILPGGYSNQPQHF.

CDR3 sequence: CSVITGAGANVLTF. The CDR3 nucleotides are TGCAGCGTGATAACAGGGGCCGGGGCCAACGTCCTGACTTTC. The V call is TRBV29-1, the J call TRBJ2-6, with 7 bases fitting TRBD1. The germline V gene has CDR1 SQVTM and CDR2 ANQGSEA. Trimming at V came to 6 bases and at J to 4 bases, leaving 6 bases not matched to a gene. The CDR3 totals 14 residues.

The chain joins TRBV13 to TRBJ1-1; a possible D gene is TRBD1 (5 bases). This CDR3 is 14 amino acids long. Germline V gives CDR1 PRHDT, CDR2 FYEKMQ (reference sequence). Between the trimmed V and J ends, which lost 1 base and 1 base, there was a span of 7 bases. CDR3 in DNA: TGTGCCAGCAGCTTAGATACAGGGAACACTGAAGCTTTCTTT. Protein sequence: CASSLDTGNTEAFF. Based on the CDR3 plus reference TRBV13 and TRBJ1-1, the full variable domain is AAGVIQSPRHLIKEKRETATLKCYPIPRHDTVYWYQQGPGQDPQFLISFYEKMQSDKGSIPDRFSAQQFSDYHSELNMSSLELGDSALYFCASSLDTGNTEAFFGQGTRLTVV.

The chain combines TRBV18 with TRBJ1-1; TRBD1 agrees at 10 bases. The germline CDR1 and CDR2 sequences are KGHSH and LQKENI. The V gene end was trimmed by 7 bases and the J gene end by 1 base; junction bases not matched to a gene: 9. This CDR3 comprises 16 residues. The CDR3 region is CASFSGTGATNTEAFF. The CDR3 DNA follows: TGTGCCAGCTTCTCCGGGACAGGGGCGACGAACACTGAAGCTTTCTTT.

In DNA, the CDR3 is TGCGCCAGCAGCTTTTCCTTGGCAGAACCCAAAGATACGCAGTATTTT. It specifies CASSFSLAEPKDTQYF. The chain joins TRBV5-1 to TRBJ2-3; D is ambiguous. From germline, CDR1 is SGHRS and CDR2 YFSETQ. The CDR3 is 16 amino acids. V was cut by 2 bases and J by 5 bases, with 18 bases left in between.

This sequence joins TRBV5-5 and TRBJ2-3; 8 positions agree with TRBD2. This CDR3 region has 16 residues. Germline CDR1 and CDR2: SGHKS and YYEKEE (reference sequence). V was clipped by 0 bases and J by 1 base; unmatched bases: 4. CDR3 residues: CASSLEAAGGTDTQYF. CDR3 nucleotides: TGTGCCAGCAGCTTGGAAGCAGCGGGGGGCACAGATACGCAGTATTTT.

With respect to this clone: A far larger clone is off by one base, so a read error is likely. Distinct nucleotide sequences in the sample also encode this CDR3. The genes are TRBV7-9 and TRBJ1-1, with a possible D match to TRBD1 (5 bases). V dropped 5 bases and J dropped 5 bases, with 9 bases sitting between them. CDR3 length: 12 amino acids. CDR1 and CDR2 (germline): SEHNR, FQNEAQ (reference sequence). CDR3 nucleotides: TGTGCCAGCAGCCCCGGGGGGACTGAAGCTTTCTTT. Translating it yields CASSPGGTEAFF.

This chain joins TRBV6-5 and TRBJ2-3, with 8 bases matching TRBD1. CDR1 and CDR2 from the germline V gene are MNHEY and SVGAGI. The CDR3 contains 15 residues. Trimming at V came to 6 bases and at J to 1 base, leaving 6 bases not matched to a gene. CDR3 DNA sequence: TGTGCCAGCAGGAAGGGACAGGCAGGCACAGATACGCAGTATTTT. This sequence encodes CASRKGQAGTDTQYF.

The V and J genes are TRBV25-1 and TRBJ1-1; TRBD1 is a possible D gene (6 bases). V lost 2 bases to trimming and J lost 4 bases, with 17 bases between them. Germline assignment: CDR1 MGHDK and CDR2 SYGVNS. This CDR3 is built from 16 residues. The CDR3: CASSEGAGDGGTEAFF. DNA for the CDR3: TGTGCCAGCAGTGAAGGGGCAGGGGACGGTGGCACTGAAGCTTTCTTT.

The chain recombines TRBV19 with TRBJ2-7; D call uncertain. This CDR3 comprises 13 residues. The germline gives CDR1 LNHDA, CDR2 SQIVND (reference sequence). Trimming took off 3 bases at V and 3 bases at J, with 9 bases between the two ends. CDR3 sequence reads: CASSMGLRYEQYF. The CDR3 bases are TGTGCCAGTAGTATGGGCCTCCGCTACGAGCAGTACTTC.

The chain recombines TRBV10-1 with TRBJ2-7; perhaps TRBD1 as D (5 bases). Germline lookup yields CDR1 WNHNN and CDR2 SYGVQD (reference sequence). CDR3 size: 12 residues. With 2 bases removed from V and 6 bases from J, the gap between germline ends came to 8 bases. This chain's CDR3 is CASSEPGSEQYF. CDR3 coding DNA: TGCGCCAGCAGTGAGCCAGGGTCCGAGCAGTACTTC.

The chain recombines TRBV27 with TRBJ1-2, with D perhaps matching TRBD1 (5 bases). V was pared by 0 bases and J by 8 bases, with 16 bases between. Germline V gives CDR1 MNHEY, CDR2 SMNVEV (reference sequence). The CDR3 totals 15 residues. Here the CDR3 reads CASSLSRGGRGGYTF. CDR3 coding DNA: TGTGCCAGCAGTTTATCTCGCGGGGGTAGAGGGGGCTACACCTTC.

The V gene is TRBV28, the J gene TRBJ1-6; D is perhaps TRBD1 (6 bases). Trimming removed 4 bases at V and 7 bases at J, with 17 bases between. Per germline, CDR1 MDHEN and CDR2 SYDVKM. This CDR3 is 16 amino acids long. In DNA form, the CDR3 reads TGTGCCAGCAGTTCAGGGGCCGAAACTAGAAATTCACCCCTCCACTTT. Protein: CASSSGAETRNSPLHF.

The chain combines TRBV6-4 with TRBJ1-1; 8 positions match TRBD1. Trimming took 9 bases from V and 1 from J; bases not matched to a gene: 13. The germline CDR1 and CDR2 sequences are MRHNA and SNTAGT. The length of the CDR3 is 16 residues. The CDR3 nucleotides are TGTGCCAGTATACATTTTGGACAGGGAGGGAACACTGAAGCTTTCTTT. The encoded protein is CASIHFGQGGNTEAFF.

The CDR3 loop is CASSRLATNEKLFF. The CDR3 nucleotides read TGTGCCAGCAGTAGACTCGCAACTAATGAAAAACTGTTTTTT. The rearrangement uses TRBV6-5 and TRBJ1-4; D is uncertain. V lost 5 bases to trimming and J lost 0 bases, with 7 bases between them. Germline V gene sequence: CDR1 MNHEY, CDR2 SVGAGI. This CDR3 spans 14 amino acids.

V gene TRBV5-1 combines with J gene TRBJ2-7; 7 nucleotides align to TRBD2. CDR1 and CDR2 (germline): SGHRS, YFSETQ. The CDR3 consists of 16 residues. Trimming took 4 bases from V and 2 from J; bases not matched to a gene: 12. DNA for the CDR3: TGCGCCAGCAGCCCTGACTACGGCGGGGGAACCTACGAGCAGTACTTC. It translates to CASSPDYGGGTYEQYF.